The present TCR beta chain was sequenced within a study of T cell responses to AZD1222 COVID-19 vaccine. Trimming took off 1 base at V and 9 bases at J, with 6 bases between the two ends. The CDR3 runs 11 residues. Assay used: immunoSEQ multiplex PCR; TCRdb lists only in-frame clones, some missing. Altogether about 160,000 clones are present, about 90% being singletons, with the ten largest covering around 5.2%. The chain couples TRBV12-3 or TRBV12-4 to TRBJ1-1; D gene unclear. The input for sequencing was peripheral blood, taken on day 0 of AZD1222 vaccination. This sequence was found in an adult in good health. CDR3 coding DNA: TGTGCCAGCAGTTTAGGTTTTCAAGCTTTCTTT. Residues: CASSLGFQAFF.